The 26 T cell receptor beta chains below all came from one sample that was sequenced in a study of regulatory T cells in long-lasting Graves disease. Time point described: newly diagnosed GD, antithyroid drugs for less than 3 months. Scientists built the TCR library using RNA that was extracted from PBMCs. Construction of the TCR beta libraries employed iRepertoire HTBI primers in conjunction with Arm-PCR of CDR3 regions. Using its own MiXCR run on the multiplex PCR reads, TCRdb lists one record per CDR3 protein. The sample holds roughly 510,000 distinct CDR3 sequences, about 16% seen once. The data were also submitted as part of a second study, on T cells in Graves' hyperthyroidism and ophthalmopathy.

The material sequenced was peripheral blood mononuclear cells (PBMCs), taken at new diagnosis, from a patient treated with antithyroid drugs. All receptors derive from a man younger than 30 with Graves disease.

This clonotype was seen ten or more times. The rearrangement joins TRBV11-2 to TRBJ2-1; D unresolved. V gave up 1 base and J gave up 0 bases, with 16 bases separating them. This CDR3 spans 18 amino acids. Germline lookup yields CDR1 SGHAT and CDR2 FQNNGV. The DNA for the CDR3 is TGTGCCAGCAGCTTAGTTCCGGCAGAAACCTACTCCTACAATGAGCAGTTCTTC. This gives the protein CASSLVPAETYSYNEQFF.

At least ten counts were recorded for this clonotype. The V and J genes are TRBV7-9 and TRBJ2-3, with 14 nucleotides matching TRBD2. J gave up 0 bases and V 4 bases, and 6 bases lay outside the gene matches. The CDR3 spans 18 residues. The germline V gene has CDR1 SEHNR and CDR2 FQNEAQ (reference sequence). The CDR3 loop is CASSSTSGRAVSTDTQYF. For the CDR3, the DNA is TGTGCCAGCAGCTCGACTAGCGGGAGGGCGGTTAGCACAGATACGCAGTATTTT.

Concerning this clonotype itself: One junction end does not reproduce the germline sequence, and a read error may be involved. This chain links TRBV7-2 with TRBJ2-1, with 7 bases identical to TRBD1. The CDR3 totals 11 residues. CDR1 SGHTA and CDR2 FQGNSA come from the germline V gene. The chain's CDR3 is CASEVPGQLHF. The CDR3 DNA reads as TGTGCCAGCGAGGTGCCGGGACAGCTCCACTTC. Variable domain in full (rest from reference TRBV7-2 and TRBJ2-1): GAGVSQSPSNKVTEKGKDVELRCDPISGHTALYWYRQSLGQGLEFLIYFQGNSAPDKSGLPSDRFSAERTGGSVSTLTIQRTQQEDSAVYLCASEVPGQLHFGPGTRLTVL.

This clonotype was recorded at least ten times. The rearrangement joins TRBV6-1 to TRBJ1-6; perhaps TRBD1 as D (5 bases). The CDR3 consists of 13 residues. Germline values: CDR1 MNHNS, CDR2 SASEGT. The V end was cut by 10 bases, the J end by 7 bases, with 14 bases between. The CDR3 here is CATGGRENSPLHF. CDR3 DNA: TGTGCCACGGGGGGGAGAGAAAATTCACCCCTCCACTTT.

The J gene is TRBJ1-5, the V gene TRBV20-1; maybe TRBD1 (5 bases). Germline CDR1 and CDR2: DFQATT and SNEGSKA (reference sequence). V shed 2 bases and J shed 0 bases, with 11 bases lying between them. The CDR3 is made up of 15 amino acids. CDR3 sequence: CSARFRANSNQPQHF. The CDR3 DNA follows: TGCAGTGCTAGATTCAGGGCAAATAGCAATCAGCCCCAGCATTTT.

This clonotype was counted at least ten times. The CDR3 here is CASSLIGSPSSYEQYF. In nucleotides, the CDR3 is TGTGCCAGCAGCTTAATAGGTAGTCCCTCTTCCTACGAGCAGTACTTC. The rearrangement uses TRBV7-9 and TRBJ2-7; unclear D gene. CDR1 SEHNR and CDR2 FQNEAQ come from the germline V gene (reference sequence). The V end was cut by 2 bases, the J end by 1 base, with 15 bases between. This CDR3 spans 16 amino acids.

Only a few counts were recorded for this clonotype. The chain employs TRBV29-1 and TRBJ1-2; D gene ambiguous. Trimming removed 0 bases at V and 4 bases at J, with 9 bases between. Per the germline V gene, CDR1 is SQVTM and CDR2 is ANQGSEA. There are 13 residues in the CDR3. This chain's CDR3 is CSVEDQVGYGYTF. DNA of the CDR3: TGCAGCGTTGAAGATCAGGTGGGCTATGGCTACACCTTC.

This chain uses TRBV6-2 or TRBV6-3 with TRBJ2-3; D assignment may be TRBD1 or TRBD2 (6 bases each). Germline CDR1 and CDR2: MNHEY and SVGEGT. The CDR3 covers 14 residues. V was trimmed by 5 bases and J by 1 base, leaving 10 bases between them. The DNA of the CDR3 is TGTGCCAGCAGTGTAAGGGGGGGCACAGATACGCAGTATTTT. Translated, it gives CASSVRGGTDTQYF.

The gene calls are TRBV29-1 and TRBJ2-2, with D maybe TRBD2 (6 bases). The CDR3 runs 14 residues. CDR1 and CDR2 (germline): SQVTM, ANQGSEA. The ends were cut back, 4 bases at V and 4 bases at J, with 13 bases in the middle. The CDR3 protein is CSVGLVRSTGELFF. In DNA form, the CDR3 reads TGCAGCGTTGGACTAGTCCGGAGCACCGGGGAGCTGTTTTTT.

The chain joins TRBV27 to TRBJ2-3; D remains unclear. The germline gives CDR1 MNHEY, CDR2 SMNVEV (reference sequence). This CDR3 is built from 14 residues. The V and J ends lost 0 bases and 11 bases respectively, with 15 bases between them. CDR3 nucleotides: TGTGCCAGCAGTTTATCCGATGACGCAATCGTGCAGTATTTT. Translation gives CASSLSDDAIVQYF.

This clonotype came up many times. This sequence joins TRBV28 and TRBJ2-7; 10 nucleotides align to TRBD2. The CDR3 is made up of 15 amino acids. Germline assignment: CDR1 MDHEN and CDR2 SYDVKM. V gave up 4 bases and J gave up 4 bases; unmatched junction bases: 7. In nucleotides, the CDR3 is TGTGCCAGCAGTTCCATCGGGACTAGCGTGTACGAGCAGTACTTC. Its protein is CASSSIGTSVYEQYF.

This sequence joins TRBV20-1 and TRBJ2-1; D remains unclear. Germline assignment: CDR1 DFQATT and CDR2 SNEGSKA (reference sequence). The CDR3 contains 13 residues. The V and J ends lost 5 bases and 5 bases respectively, with 13 bases between them. The CDR3 is CSADDWTDNEQFF. CDR3 nucleotide sequence: TGCAGTGCTGATGACTGGACCGACAATGAGCAGTTCTTC.

This clonotype was counted only a few times. This chain connects TRBV28 to TRBJ1-2; D gene ambiguous. This CDR3 contains 13 residues. Trimming left V 3 bases short and J 6 bases short, with 11 bases between. Germline CDR1 is MDHEN and CDR2 is SYDVKM. The DNA of the CDR3 is TGTGCCAGCAGTTTCGGGGTCTTTGATGGCTACACCTTC. Amino acids: CASSFGVFDGYTF.

This chain uses TRBV5-1 with TRBJ2-3, with D perhaps TRBD1 (5 bases). Trimming removed 5 bases at V and 6 bases at J, with 16 bases between. Per the germline V gene, CDR1 is SGHRS and CDR2 is YFSETQ. This CDR3 comprises 14 residues. This CDR3 reads CASRVQGAADTQYF. The CDR3 DNA reads TGCGCCAGCAGGGTTCAGGGTGCGGCTGATACGCAGTATTTT.

This clonotype was recorded at least ten times. The chain employs TRBV30 and TRBJ2-3; TRBD1 is a possible D gene (6 bases). CDR3 length: 15 amino acids. Germline V gene lookup returns CDR1 GTSNPN and CDR2 SVGIG (reference sequence). The V gene lost 1 base and the J gene lost 0 bases, with 11 bases spanning the gap. The CDR3 here is CAWSAPDSSTDTQYF. CDR3 nucleotide sequence: TGTGCCTGGAGTGCTCCGGACAGTAGCACAGATACGCAGTATTTT. Full variable domain (rest looked up from reference TRBV30 and TRBJ2-3): SQTIHQWPATLVQPVGSPLSLECTVEGTSNPNLYWYRQAAGRGLQLLFYSVGIGQISSEVPQNLSASRPQDRQFILSSKKLLLSDSGFYLCAWSAPDSSTDTQYFGPGTRLTVL.

The chain couples TRBV27 to TRBJ2-6, with D possibly TRBD2 on 6 matching bases. This CDR3 has 16 residues. The germline V gene has CDR1 MNHEY and CDR2 SMNVEV (reference sequence). V was clipped by 4 bases and J by 2 bases, with 12 bases between them. The CDR3 is CASSSPGDPGANVLTF. As DNA, the CDR3 is TGTGCCAGCAGTTCCCCGGGGGACCCTGGGGCCAACGTCCTGACTTTC.

This clonotype was detected ten times or more. The gene calls are TRBV15 and TRBJ2-3; TRBD2 matches at 10 bases. Germline lookup yields CDR1 LNHNV and CDR2 YYDKDF (reference sequence). V was pared by 8 bases and J by 4 bases, with 9 bases of the junction left unmatched. The CDR3 spans 15 residues. The CDR3 spells CATRTLSGRSDTQYF. CDR3 nucleotide sequence: TGTGCCACCCGAACCCTTAGCGGGAGGTCAGATACGCAGTATTTT. Full variable domain (missing parts from reference TRBV15 and TRBJ2-3): DAMVIQNPRYQVTQFGKPVTLSCSQTLNHNVMYWYQQKSSQAPKLLFHYYDKDFNNEADTPDNFQSRRPNTSFCFLDIRSPGLGDTAMYLCATRTLSGRSDTQYFGPGTRLTVL.

This clonotype has at least ten counts. The rearrangement uses TRBV28 and TRBJ2-1, with 8 nucleotides matching TRBD2. Germline CDR1 and CDR2: MDHEN and SYDVKM. The CDR3 is 18 amino acids. After removal of 4 bases from V and 7 bases from J, the junction contained 18 bases not matched to a gene. CDR3 in amino acids: CASSSALHGGRNRNEQFF. The CDR3 DNA reads TGTGCCAGCAGTTCGGCCCTCCATGGCGGGAGGAACAGGAATGAGCAGTTCTTC.

At least ten counts were recorded for this clonotype. J is TRBJ2-5 and V is TRBV11-2; 11 positions match TRBD2. Per germline, CDR1 SGHAT and CDR2 FQNNGV. The CDR3 consists of 16 residues. Trimming took 2 bases from V and 4 from J; bases not matched to a gene: 6. The chain's CDR3 is CASSLRPLAGVETQYF. The CDR3 DNA reads TGTGCCAGCAGCTTACGTCCACTAGCGGGAGTAGAGACCCAGTACTTC.

The chain recombines TRBV7-9 with TRBJ2-1; 7 nucleotides line up with TRBD2. Germline-derived CDR1 and CDR2 are SEHNR and FQNEAQ (reference sequence). Losses at the gene ends were 1 base for V and 8 bases for J; bases not matched to a gene: 14. The CDR3 runs 17 residues. The CDR3 region is CASSLVPGRAREDEQFF. Written as DNA, the CDR3 is TGTGCCAGCAGCTTAGTCCCCGGGAGAGCTCGGGAGGATGAGCAGTTCTTC.

This chain uses TRBV10-1 with TRBJ1-5; D gene unclear. Per the germline V gene, CDR1 is WNHNN and CDR2 is SYGVQD (reference sequence). Trimming removed 4 bases at V and 4 bases at J, with 8 bases between. The CDR3 extends over 13 amino acids. The CDR3 DNA reads as TGCGCCAGCAGTGTGGCAGCTAATCAGCCCCAGCATTTT. Translation: CASSVAANQPQHF.

V gene TRBV20-1 combines with J gene TRBJ1-2; 9 bases are shared with TRBD1. The CDR3 loop spans 14 amino acids. Germline trimming cut 0 bases from V and 6 bases from J; bases unmatched to any gene: 5. CDR1 and CDR2 from the germline V gene are DFQATT and SNEGSKA (reference sequence). The CDR3 region is CSARDTGGVHGYTF. The CDR3 nucleotides are TGCAGTGCTAGAGATACAGGGGGCGTACATGGCTACACCTTC.

This chain joins TRBV5-1 and TRBJ2-3; TRBD1 agrees at 7 bases. V gave up 4 bases and J gave up 2 bases; unmatched junction bases: 10. CDR3 length equals 16 residues. Germline CDR1 and CDR2: SGHRS and YFSETQ. For the CDR3, the DNA is TGCGCCAGCAGCCCCGGACAGGCCCGAACCACAGATACGCAGTATTTT. It is translated as CASSPGQARTTDTQYF.

The chain is built from TRBV29-1 and TRBJ1-4; 10 nucleotides align to TRBD1. V was clipped by 4 bases and J by 10 bases; unmatched bases: 21. The CDR3 is 18 residues long. From germline, CDR1 is SQVTM and CDR2 ANQGSEA. The CDR3 spells CSVVAGQGRFFRNRKLFF. As DNA, the CDR3 is TGCAGCGTTGTAGCGGGACAGGGGCGGTTTTTTAGGAACCGAAAACTGTTTTTT.

There are a few counts of this clonotype. Sequence at one end of the junction differs from germline and may be a read error. The V gene is TRBV11-2, the J gene TRBJ2-2, with TRBD1 identical over 8 bases. This CDR3 has 16 residues. Germline-derived CDR1 and CDR2 are SGHAT and FQNNGV. CDR3 coding DNA: TGCGCCAGCAGCTCGTACAGGGGGAAGAACACCGGGGAGCTGTTTTTT. It is translated as CASSSYRGKNTGELFF.

The chain recombines TRBV9 with TRBJ2-2; 8 bases fit TRBD1. Germline CDR1 reads SGDLS; CDR2 reads YYNGEE. This CDR3 contains 16 residues. V was pared by 4 bases and J by 1 base, with 6 bases of the junction left unmatched. The CDR3 nucleotides read TGTGCCAGCAGCAGAACCGGGACAGGGAACACCGGGGAGCTGTTTTTT. It specifies CASSRTGTGNTGELFF.